The T cell receptor beta chain under discussion was sequenced for a study of T cell repertoires in cytomegalovirus infection. Background on the study: It was recently identified HLA-C-restricted and well-studied HLA-B-restricted CMV epitopes that the study used. Public TCR beta signatures indicated both CMV infection and matching HLA type.

MiXCR was run by TCRdb on the reads, yielding one entry per CDR3 protein. This sample has around 540,000 distinct CDR3 sequences, with around 35% found just once. Study-level findings and limits: Of the TCR beta families, the public ones yielded a cumulative frequency that identified carriers of CMV plus the relevant HLA. HLA-C-restricted CMV-specific TCR beta clonotypes were dominant in the ex vivo response.

Germline V CDR1 and CDR2: KGHDR, SFDVKD. The CDR3 length is 13 residues. The V gene lost 5 bases and the J gene lost 2 bases, with 8 bases spanning the gap. This clonotype has a handful of counts. Antigen specificity is unknown. The V and J genes are TRBV24-1 and TRBJ2-5, with no clear D. The sample here was cultured PBMCs, taken from culture after CMV antigen stimulation. This sequence originates from a human donor in good health (CMV status not recorded). Some clones in this sample may be carry-over from other donors' samples. The CDR3, as DNA: TGTGCCACCAGTGGTACGAATCAAGAGACCCAGTACTTC. It translates to CATSGTNQETQYF.